The table lists the clone carrying this TCR beta chain with a few counts. The target antigen is unknown. This entry belongs to a study of shared clonotypes between healthy human individuals. Sequencing was performed with immunoSEQ multiplex PCR; in TCRdb, only in-frame clones are kept and a portion is missing. The repertoire holds about 2.4 million clones, with 85% to 95% as singletons. Whole-study findings and limits: The sharing of 4.5% to 5% of naive CD4 clonotypes was seen across a handful of donors. Depth was large, yet rarefaction showed that sorted-subset sequencing was incomplete.

The receptor comes from a man aged 18-30 years in good health. Material: naive CD4+ T cells sorted from blood. Subset here: CD45RA+ positively selected.

DNA of the CDR3: TGTGCCTGGACCGGGACAGGGGGAGGTTCACCCCTCCACTTT. Its translation: CAWTGTGGGSPLHF. The gene calls are TRBV30 and TRBJ1-6; 11 nucleotides align to TRBD1. Germline lookup yields CDR1 GTSNPN and CDR2 SVGIG (reference sequence). V shed 4 bases and J 9 bases; nucleotides not matched to a gene: 5. The CDR3 extends over 14 amino acids.